This entry is about one TCR beta chain. Its antigen remains unknown. This record belongs to a study of CD8+CD57+ T cells in acquired aplastic anemia. Genomic DNA served as template for TCR beta VDJ and CDR3 profiling. In TCRdb, the reads were re-called with MiXCR into one record per CDR3 protein. The sample contains about 41,000 distinct CDR3 sequences, 60% to 70% of which appear only once. Findings and limits, study-wide: Patients were compared with controls for CD8+ Simpson's diversity, and no significant difference emerged.

Whoever was chosen for sequencing had shown CD8+CD57+ cell expansion by flow cytometry. Diagnosis of severe acquired aplastic anemia applied to all patients. The CDR3 has 14 residues. The junction had 7 bases not matched to a gene; V was cut back by 4 bases and J by 5 bases. Germline CDR1 and CDR2: LGHNA and YNFKEQ. This chain connects TRBV4-2 to TRBJ2-7; 8 bases are shared with TRBD1. This TCR was recovered from a human donor with aplastic anemia. Specimen: sorted CD4+, CD8+, or CD8+CD57+ T cells (not recorded which) from PBMCs. CDR3 DNA: TGTGCCAGCAGCCCCCGGACAGGGCCCCACGAGCAGTACTTC. Its translation is CASSPRTGPHEQYF.